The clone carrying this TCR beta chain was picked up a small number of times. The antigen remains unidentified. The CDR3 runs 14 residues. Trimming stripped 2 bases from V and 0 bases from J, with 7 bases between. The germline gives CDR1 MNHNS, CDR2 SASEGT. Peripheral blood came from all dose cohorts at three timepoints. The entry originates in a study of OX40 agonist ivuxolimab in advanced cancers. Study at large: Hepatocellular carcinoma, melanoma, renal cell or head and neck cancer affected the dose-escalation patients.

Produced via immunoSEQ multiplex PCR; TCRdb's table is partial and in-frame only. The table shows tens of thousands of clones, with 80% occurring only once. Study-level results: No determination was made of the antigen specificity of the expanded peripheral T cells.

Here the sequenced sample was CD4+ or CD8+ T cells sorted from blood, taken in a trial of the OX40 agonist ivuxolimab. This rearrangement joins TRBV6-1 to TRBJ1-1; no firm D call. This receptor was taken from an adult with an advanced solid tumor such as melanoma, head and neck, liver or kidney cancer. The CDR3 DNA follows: TGTGCCAGCAGTGAACGGGATTTGAACACTGAAGCTTTCTTT. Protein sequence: CASSERDLNTEAFF.